This T cell receptor beta chain was recovered during a study of cytomegalovirus exposure and HLA in healthy donors. Study outcomes and limitations: The listing of 150 to 200 TCR beta chains classed them as cytomegalovirus-associated.

The PCR was carried out with 60 Vbeta primers and 13 Jbeta primers. Profiled with immunoSEQ multiplex PCR; TCRdb holds only in-frame clones, not every one. The sample contains around 100,000 clones, around 63% of which appear only once. As regards this clone: The antigen is unknown.

The CDR3 has 15 amino acids. V shed 5 bases, J shed 3 bases, and the junction held 10 bases outside the gene matches. Germline V gives CDR1 MGHDK, CDR2 SYGVNS. J is TRBJ2-7 and V is TRBV25-1; 7 nucleotides match TRBD2. This TCR came from a human donor in good health. Material: PBMCs. In DNA, the CDR3 is TGTGCCAGCAGTCCCAGGCGGACTAGAAACTACGAGCAGTACTTC. It codes for CASSPRRTRNYEQYF.